This passage covers 27 T cell receptor beta chains from one sample sequenced in a study of blood T cell repertoires in COVID-19 (dated by TCRdb to about 2020). The method was the immunoSEQ multiplex PCR assay. The immuneACCESS repertoire file appears here via TCRdb, limited to in-frame rearrangements. These files lack a portion of the clones; in checked studies, under half of the deficit traces to unresolved V genes, and the cause of the others is not known. The sample includes roughly 180,000 clones, with 85% observed a single time. The top ten clones comprise under 6.5% of the sample. Sequencing input: peripheral blood. The receptors stem from a woman between 50 and 59 years old with COVID-19, enrolled during active disease.

V and J are TRBV30 and TRBJ2-7; 10 bases agree with TRBD2. The CDR3 loop spans 13 amino acids. Germline CDR1 is GTSNPN and CDR2 is SVGIG (reference sequence). V lost 2 bases, J lost 2 bases, and 0 bases stayed unmatched. The CDR3 nucleotides are TGTGCCTGGAGTCTAGCGGGGGCCTACGAGCAGTACTTC. Its translation: CAWSLAGAYEQYF.

The chain links TRBV7-2 to TRBJ2-7; 11 positions match TRBD1. The CDR3 loop spans 14 amino acids. Looked up from germline, CDR1 is SGHTA and CDR2 is FQGNSA. V lost 5 bases and J lost 6; bases outside the gene matches: 6. The CDR3 DNA reads as TGTGCCAGCAGCCTCCCGGGACAGGGGGGCGAGCAGTACTTC. It is translated as CASSLPGQGGEQYF. The full variable domain, completed using reference TRBV7-2 and TRBJ2-7, is GAGVSQSPSNKVTEKGKDVELRCDPISGHTALYWYRQSLGQGLEFLIYFQGNSAPDKSGLPSDRFSAERTGGSVSTLTIQRTQQEDSAVYLCASSLPGQGGEQYFGPGTRLTVT.

This chain links TRBV21-1 with TRBJ2-1; the table's D call TRBD2 went unverified against the DNA. TRBV21-1 is noted as a pseudogene. This CDR3 region has 15 residues. The CDR3 DNA reads as TGTGCCAGCAGCAAAGGTGAGGCCTCCTACAATGAGCAGTTCTTC. It translates to CASSKGEASYNEQFF.

The chain recombines TRBV5-4 with TRBJ2-5; D may be TRBD2 (7 bases). Trimming pared 9 bases from V and 4 bases from J, leaving 25 bases between. CDR1 SGHNT and CDR2 YYREEE come from the germline V gene (reference sequence). This CDR3 comprises 16 residues. CDR3 region: CATAPGWGGQSETQYF. The DNA for the CDR3 is TGTGCCACCGCCCCTGGGTGGGGGGGCCAATCAGAGACCCAGTACTTC.

The chain has TRBV2 and TRBJ1-1; no definite D call. This CDR3 contains 12 residues. The V gene lost 6 bases and the J gene lost 4 bases, with 9 bases spanning the gap. Germline assignment: CDR1 SNHLY and CDR2 FYNNEI. The CDR3 reads CASRRAGTEAFF. CDR3 in DNA: TGTGCCAGCAGGCGGGCCGGCACTGAAGCTTTCTTT.

The chain employs TRBV28 and TRBJ1-4, with TRBD1 matching over 8 bases. V shed 6 bases, J shed 0 bases, and the junction held 3 bases outside the gene matches. This CDR3 region has 15 residues. Germline loops: CDR1 MDHEN, CDR2 SYDVKM. CDR3 bases: TGTGCCAGCAGCCCGGGACAGGCAACTAATGAAAAACTGTTTTTT. It codes for CASSPGQATNEKLFF.

The chain uses TRBV19 and TRBJ2-7; the match to TRBD2 covers 10 bases. Unmatched junction bases numbered 7, after V lost 6 bases and J lost 5 bases. The CDR3 is 14 amino acids. Per the germline V gene, CDR1 is LNHDA and CDR2 is SQIVND (reference sequence). The CDR3 loop reads CASSPGLAVHEQYF. The CDR3 coding sequence is TGTGCCAGTAGCCCAGGACTAGCGGTCCACGAGCAGTACTTC.

This clone was recorded once. This chain links TRBV21-1 with TRBJ1-1; TRBD1, the table's D call, was not compared with the DNA. TRBV21-1 represents a pseudogene. CDR3 length: 14 amino acids. As DNA, the CDR3 is TGTGCCAGCAGCCGGTCCAGGGGGGAAACTGAAGCTTTCTTT. Its translation is CASSRSRGETEAFF.

This sequence joins TRBV7-9 and TRBJ2-3, with no clear D. The V and J ends lost 2 bases and 3 bases respectively, with 15 bases between them. The CDR3 spans 16 residues. Germline CDR1 is SEHNR and CDR2 is FQNEAQ (reference sequence). The CDR3 spells CASSLYKNGVTDTQYF. In DNA form, the CDR3 reads TGTGCCAGCAGCTTATACAAAAACGGAGTTACAGATACGCAGTATTTT.

The chain links TRBV3-1 (or the pseudogene TRBV3-2) to TRBJ1-1, with 7 positions matching TRBD1. The junction had 5 bases not matched to a gene; V was cut back by 1 base and J by 0 bases. Germline CDR1 is LGHDT and CDR2 is YNNKEL (reference sequence). This CDR3 contains 16 residues. CDR3 sequence reads: CASSQGQGGLNTEAFF. The CDR3 DNA reads as TGTGCCAGCAGCCAAGGACAGGGAGGCTTGAACACTGAAGCTTTCTTT.

This sequence joins TRBV6-1 and TRBJ2-7, with D tentatively TRBD2 (5 bases). The V gene's germline CDR1 is MNHNS and CDR2 SASEGT. The CDR3 contains 15 residues. The V and J ends lost 2 bases and 3 bases respectively, with 14 bases between them. CDR3 sequence: CASSEFVGALYEQYF. In DNA form, the CDR3 reads TGTGCCAGCAGTGAATTTGTGGGAGCCCTCTACGAGCAGTACTTC.

The gene calls are TRBV2 and TRBJ2-7; 8 positions agree with TRBD1. Germline CDR1 reads SNHLY; CDR2 reads FYNNEI. The CDR3 is 11 amino acids. With 8 bases clipped from V and 4 bases from J, the junction kept 1 base outside the gene matches. CDR3 protein: CASGQGYEQYF. In DNA form, the CDR3 reads TGTGCCAGCGGACAGGGTTACGAGCAGTACTTC.

V and J are TRBV2 and TRBJ2-7; D is ambiguous. Between the trimmed V and J ends, which lost 4 bases and 2 bases, there was a span of 15 bases. The CDR3 length is 15 residues. The V gene's germline CDR1 is SNHLY and CDR2 FYNNEI. CDR3 sequence (DNA): TGTGCCAGCAGTGGGAATATCGGGTCCCCCTACGAGCAGTACTTC. Amino acids: CASSGNIGSPYEQYF.

This clone was seen once. This rearrangement joins TRBV30 to TRBJ2-6; D is possibly TRBD1 (5 bases). Germline CDR1 and CDR2: GTSNPN and SVGIG (reference sequence). Trimming took off 5 bases at V and 0 bases at J, with 14 bases between the two ends. This CDR3 spans 16 amino acids. This CDR3 is CAWSAGLTSGANVLTF. CDR3 sequence (DNA): TGTGCCTGGTCGGCAGGGCTGACCTCTGGGGCCAACGTCCTGACTTTC. Drawing the rest from reference TRBV30 and TRBJ2-6, the complete variable domain is SQTIHQWPATLVQPVGSPLSLECTVEGTSNPNLYWYRQAAGRGLQLLFYSVGIGQISSEVPQNLSASRPQDRQFILSSKKLLLSDSGFYLCAWSAGLTSGANVLTFGAGSRLTVL.

The sample holds one count of this clone. This chain uses TRBV5-6 with TRBJ1-2; D call uncertain. This CDR3 is built from 14 residues. CDR1 SGHDT and CDR2 YYEEEE come from the germline V gene. Trimming took 0 bases from V and 1 from J, leaving 7 bases between them. CDR3 coding DNA: TGTGCCAGCAGCTTGGCCCAGTATAACTATGGCTACACCTTC. It yields the protein CASSLAQYNYGYTF.

V and J are TRBV7-2 and TRBJ1-3; D remains ambiguous. V lost 5 bases and J 4 bases, leaving 18 bases between the germline ends. The CDR3 sequence is 16 residues long. CDR1 is SGHTA and CDR2 is FQGNSA in the germline V gene. Written as DNA, the CDR3 is TGTGCCAGCAGCCCCCCCCAAGCCCTAAGAGGAAACACCATATATTTT. This sequence encodes CASSPPQALRGNTIYF.

CDR3 DNA sequence: TGCGCCAGCAGCTTGGCTGGGACAGGGGATGGCTACACCTTC. Its translation: CASSLAGTGDGYTF. V is TRBV5-1 and J is TRBJ1-2; 10 nucleotides align to TRBD1. The CDR3 is made up of 14 amino acids. The V and J ends lost 0 bases and 6 bases, in that order; junction bases with no gene match: 2. Germline V gene lookup returns CDR1 SGHRS and CDR2 YFSETQ.

The chain carries TRBV5-1 and TRBJ2-1; D is unclear. This CDR3 has 16 residues. Trimming removed 4 bases from V and 0 bases from J, with 14 bases in between. CDR1 SGHRS and CDR2 YFSETQ come from the germline V gene. The CDR3 sequence is CASSLGSASSYNEQFF. The CDR3 bases are TGCGCCAGCAGCCTGGGATCTGCGAGCTCCTACAATGAGCAGTTCTTC.

The rearrangement links TRBV7-2 to TRBJ1-4; weak D call: TRBD1 (5 bases). CDR3 length: 15 residues. Germline lookup yields CDR1 SGHTA and CDR2 FQGNSA. V was trimmed by 1 base and J by 4 bases, leaving 10 bases between them. The chain's CDR3 is CASSLGGRDNEKLFF. DNA for the CDR3: TGTGCCAGCAGCTTAGGGGGCAGGGATAATGAAAAACTGTTTTTT.

V usage is TRBV11-3 and J usage is TRBJ2-1, with TRBD2 as a possible D gene (6 bases). Trimming pared 0 bases from V and 1 base from J, leaving 16 bases between. The CDR3 spans 18 residues. The germline V gene has CDR1 SGHNT and CDR2 YENEEA. CDR3 region: CASSLDFSSSASYNEQFF. Written as DNA, the CDR3 is TGTGCCAGCAGCTTAGATTTTTCGTCTAGCGCTTCCTACAATGAGCAGTTCTTC.

V is TRBV5-4 and J is TRBJ1-1, with 9 bases fitting TRBD1. Germline V gene data show CDR1 as SGHNT and CDR2 as YYREEE (reference sequence). V was clipped by 4 bases and J by 5 bases; unmatched bases: 9. The CDR3 totals 15 residues. CDR3 DNA sequence: TGTGCCAGCAGCCTAAGGGACAGGGAGGGGACTGAAGCTTTCTTT. Its protein is CASSLRDREGTEAFF.

This chain uses TRBV19 with TRBJ2-3; 7 bases match TRBD1. The V and J ends lost 7 bases and 0 bases, in that order; junction bases with no gene match: 7. The CDR3 is 15 amino acids. Germline V gene data show CDR1 as LNHDA and CDR2 as SQIVND (reference sequence). CDR3 sequence reads: CASNPQTGSTDTQYF. CDR3 bases: TGTGCCAGTAACCCTCAGACAGGGAGCACAGATACGCAGTATTTT.

This clone turned up a few times. This chain links TRBV28 with TRBJ1-1; D unclear. Per germline, CDR1 MDHEN and CDR2 SYDVKM. The length of the CDR3 is 15 residues. V was pared by 5 bases and J by 1 base, with 14 bases between. CDR3 residues: CASSGIARANTEAFF. The CDR3 DNA reads TGTGCCAGCAGTGGCATAGCGAGGGCGAACACTGAAGCTTTCTTT.

The V gene is TRBV6-5, the J gene TRBJ2-7, with 7 bases identical to TRBD1. This CDR3 has 14 amino acids. Germline CDR1 reads MNHEY; CDR2 reads SVGAGI. The trim removed 5 bases at V and 6 bases at J, leaving 10 bases unmatched. The CDR3 nucleotides read TGTGCCAGCAGTCTCCGACAGGGAAGGGTCGAGCAGTACTTC. The encoded protein is CASSLRQGRVEQYF.

The chain couples TRBV3-1 (or the pseudogene TRBV3-2) to TRBJ2-3, with 10 bases that match TRBD2. Germline V gene sequence: CDR1 LGHDT, CDR2 YNNKEL (reference sequence). The junction had 8 bases not matched to a gene; V was cut back by 6 bases and J by 5 bases. The CDR3 covers 15 residues. CDR3: CASSSSSGGIDTQYF. CDR3 DNA sequence: TGTGCCAGCAGTTCTTCTAGCGGGGGTATAGATACGCAGTATTTT.

The rearrangement uses TRBV5-1 and TRBJ1-4; 7 positions match TRBD1. The junction had 10 bases not matched to a gene; V was cut back by 3 bases and J by 8 bases. The CDR3 sequence is 15 residues long. CDR1 is SGHRS and CDR2 is YFSETQ in the germline V gene. CDR3 sequence (DNA): TGCGCCAGCAGCTCCCGGACAGGAAGCGGGGAAAAACTGTTTTTT. It translates to CASSSRTGSGEKLFF. The whole variable domain, filled in from reference TRBV5-1 and TRBJ1-4, reads KAGVTQTPRYLIKTRGQQVTLSCSPISGHRSVSWYQQTPGQGLQFLFEYFSETQRNKGNFPGRFSGRQFSNSRSEMNVSTLELGDSALYLCASSSRTGSGEKLFFGSGTQLSVL.

The chain couples TRBV14 to TRBJ2-7; TRBD1 matches 7 bases. The CDR3 is 15 residues long. Germline loops: CDR1 SGHDN, CDR2 FVKESK. V dropped 2 bases and J dropped 2; count of bases not matched to a gene: 6. In DNA, the CDR3 is TGTGCCAGCAGCCAAAGACAGGGTGGGACCTACGAGCAGTACTTC. It encodes CASSQRQGGTYEQYF.